These 12 T cell receptor beta chains were all obtained from the same sample, sequenced in a study of technical replicates of blood from a few donors (dated by TCRdb to between 2016 and 2019). Libraries were prepared through the immunoSEQ multiplex PCR assay. What TCRdb holds here is the immuneACCESS table cut down to in-frame rearrangements. Part of the clones is not present; checked against another copy, under half of the missing clones reflect an unresolved V gene, and the others are unexplained. The sample table lists some 94,000 clones, just under 95% of them with a count of one. Around 0.31% of the sample is in the top ten clones. Sequencing was done on a sample of T cells isolated from PBMCs. The origin of the receptors is a human donor in good health.

This clone appeared a single time. The chain recombines TRBV28 with TRBJ2-3, with D unclear. The V end was cut by 2 bases, the J end by 2 bases, with 8 bases between. The CDR3 has 14 residues. Germline V gene sequence: CDR1 MDHEN, CDR2 SYDVKM. The CDR3 is CASSLVKHTDTQYF. CDR3 sequence (DNA): TGTGCCAGCAGTTTAGTCAAGCACACAGATACGCAGTATTTT.

V is TRBV7-3 and J is TRBJ2-7; D is unresolved. V lost 2 bases and J 1 base, leaving 9 bases between the germline ends. The CDR3 is made up of 14 amino acids. Germline CDR1 is SGHTA and CDR2 is FQGTGA. The CDR3 DNA reads TGTGCCAGCAGCTTATCCGGGTATTCCTACGAGCAGTACTTC. Protein sequence: CASSLSGYSYEQYF.

The chain employs TRBV7-6 and TRBJ1-1; 11 bases align to TRBD1. Germline values: CDR1 SGHVS, CDR2 FNYEAQ. The CDR3 is made up of 15 amino acids. J gave up 5 bases and V 1 base, and 3 bases lay outside the gene matches. The CDR3 bases are TGTGCCAGCAGCTTAGAAGGGACAGGGGGGACTGAAGCTTTCTTT. Its protein is CASSLEGTGGTEAFF.

The V and J genes are TRBV7-3 and TRBJ1-1; 7 bases map to TRBD1. CDR3 size: 15 residues. J gave up 0 bases and V 2 bases, and 3 bases lay outside the gene matches. Per germline, CDR1 SGHTA and CDR2 FQGTGA. The CDR3 protein is CASSLSGGMNTEAFF. For the CDR3, the DNA is TGTGCCAGCAGCTTATCAGGGGGAATGAACACTGAAGCTTTCTTT.

The J gene is TRBJ1-3, the V gene TRBV10-2; D possibly corresponds to TRBD1 (5 bases). CDR1 and CDR2 (germline): WSHSY, SAAADI. V was trimmed by 2 bases and J by 4 bases, leaving 12 bases between them. The CDR3 is 15 amino acids. In DNA, the CDR3 is TGCGCCAGCAGTGAGATAGGGACTCGCGGAAACACCATATATTTT. It codes for CASSEIGTRGNTIYF.

The chain employs TRBV7-6 and TRBJ2-1; D might be TRBD2 (5 bases). Germline assignment: CDR1 SGHVS and CDR2 FNYEAQ. This CDR3 has 13 residues. Deletions cut 4 bases from V and 3 bases from J, with 7 bases between. The CDR3 here is CASSSDYYNEQFF. The CDR3 DNA follows: TGTGCCAGCAGCTCCGACTACTACAATGAGCAGTTCTTC.

The CDR3, as DNA: TGTGCCAGCAGCTTAGCAACAGGGGGTAACACCGGGGAGCTGTTTTTT. Amino acid sequence: CASSLATGGNTGELFF. V is TRBV7-2 and J is TRBJ2-2; 8 bases map to TRBD1. The CDR3 has 16 residues. J lost 2 bases, V lost 0 bases, and 2 bases had no gene match. Germline V gene sequence: CDR1 SGHTA, CDR2 FQGNSA.

This sequence joins TRBV5-6 and TRBJ2-3, with D tentatively TRBD2 (5 bases). CDR3 size: 12 residues. Looked up from germline, CDR1 is SGHDT and CDR2 is YYEEEE. Trimming left V 3 bases short and J 5 bases short, with 7 bases between. CDR3 sequence: CASSSGKDTQYF. CDR3 bases: TGTGCCAGCAGCTCGGGGAAAGATACGCAGTATTTT.

This clone has a single count. J is TRBJ1-3 and V is TRBV27; D is unresolved. The CDR3 sequence is 15 residues long. Trimming took 3 bases from V and 4 from J, leaving 13 bases between them. Germline CDR1 MNHEY, CDR2 SMNVEV (reference sequence). The CDR3 DNA follows: TGTGCCAGCAGTTTGGGGAGTCCGGGAGGAAACACCATATATTTT. Translation: CASSLGSPGGNTIYF.

This rearrangement joins TRBV7-2 to TRBJ1-4; the D gene is possibly TRBD1 (6 bases). V was shortened by 4 bases and J by 3 bases, with 9 bases between the two germline ends. Germline loops: CDR1 SGHTA, CDR2 FQGNSA. The CDR3 length is 14 residues. In DNA, the CDR3 is TGTGCCAGCAGCTCACAGGGATCTAATGAAAAACTGTTTTTT. It encodes CASSSQGSNEKLFF.

This clone appeared once. The chain employs TRBV2 and TRBJ2-3; perhaps TRBD2 as D (8 bases). This CDR3 contains 15 residues. V lost 7 bases and J 4 bases, leaving 18 bases between the germline ends. The germline V gene encodes CDR1 SNHLY and CDR2 FYNNEI. CDR3 protein: CASKIGRGPADTQYF. CDR3 coding DNA: TGTGCCAGCAAAATCGGGAGGGGGCCGGCAGATACGCAGTATTTT.

The rearrangement uses TRBV5-1 and TRBJ2-3; TRBD1 agrees at 8 bases. This CDR3 has 15 residues. The germline CDR1 and CDR2 sequences are SGHRS and YFSETQ. Unmatched junction bases numbered 2, after V lost 0 bases and J lost 2 bases. The CDR3 protein is CASSLAGGITDTQYF. As DNA, the CDR3 is TGCGCCAGCAGCTTGGCAGGGGGCATCACAGATACGCAGTATTTT.